This is a list of T cell receptor beta chains from one sample in a study of radiotherapy plus CTLA-4 blockade in lung cancer. The assay was immunoSEQ multiplex PCR, and TCRdb's table has in-frame clones only and misses some. The sample contains approximately 46,000 clones, roughly 84% of which appear only once. The sample here was peripheral blood, taken from a patient treated with radiotherapy plus ipilimumab. These receptors all come from a human donor with non-small cell lung cancer whose response to radiotherapy plus ipilimumab could not be evaluated. The conserved cysteine and the conserved F or W are not part of the CDR3 here. Where a row states a size, it is once, few, many or the class of an expanded clone; other rows omit it.

V	size	J	CDR3
TRBV19	NA	TRBJ1-4	ASSIDQGRTTTNEKLF
TRBV6-5	few	TRBJ2-7	ASSSDRLKTYEQY
TRBV11-3	NA	TRBJ2-7	ASSPRDSSYEQY
TRBV4-2	NA	TRBJ2-3	ASSQDLTRGSDTQY
TRBV2	NA	TRBJ2-1	ASQTSGGYNEQF
TRBV7-3	NA	TRBJ1-1	ASSLKGVSNTEAF
TRBV11-3	NA	TRBJ2-1	ASSWGQVNNEQF
TRBV5-4	NA	TRBJ2-2	ASSFFGQGLSSGELF
TRBV19	few	TRBJ2-2	ASMGGRTGELF
TRBV27	NA	TRBJ2-2	ASSSSLDRVHTGELF
TRBV7-9	NA	TRBJ2-6	ASSMTTDSGANVLT
TRBV7-9	NA	TRBJ1-5	ASSLGLQGNQPQH
TRBV15	NA	TRBJ1-4	ATSRANLGHEKLF
TRBV28	NA	TRBJ1-5	ASRDSHSNQPQH
TRBV27	NA	TRBJ1-1	ASSSPGQGMSTEAF
TRBV4-3	NA	TRBJ2-1	ASSQDLPTSGRVDEQF
TRBV4-3	NA	TRBJ2-1	ASSQTILAGPYNEQF
TRBV27	NA	TRBJ1-1	ASSLLQGVTEAF
TRBV4-2	NA	TRBJ1-2	ASSPSRGGGYT
TRBV5-1	NA	TRBJ2-5	ASSLGDRGSETQY
TRBV28	NA	TRBJ2-1	ASRAASGRTYNEQF
TRBV7-2	NA	TRBJ2-7	ASSFAGAVGSYEQY
TRBV19	NA	TRBJ1-1	ASSPLFLQGGTEAF
TRBV5-6	many	TRBJ2-2	ASSLFFPENTGELF
TRBV28	NA	TRBJ1-1	ASSSPRTGVGTEAF
TRBV2	NA	TRBJ2-7	ASSEDRGDYEQY
TRBV6-6	NA	TRBJ1-5	ASSYLVFGSNQPQH
TRBV6-1	NA	TRBJ1-2	ASSEYRDRGYT
TRBV4-3	NA	TRBJ2-3	ASSHRLAGGATDTQY
TRBV7-2	NA	TRBJ1-1	ASSRTGDTNLEAF
TRBV5-1	NA	TRBJ2-3	ASTNEGTDTQY
TRBV9	NA	TRBJ1-3	ASSPGGGHSGNTIY
TRBV10-1	NA	TRBJ1-3	ASSVPRHLGRGVFTIY
TRBV21-1	NA	TRBJ1-3	ASSLRSQGAGNTIY
TRBV5-4	once	TRBJ2-3	ASSPIGGRTDTQY
TRBV7-2	NA	TRBJ2-3	ASSSNRGAGVAQY
TRBV6-4	NA	TRBJ1-1	ASSSTRQSTEAF
TRBV11-2	few	TRBJ2-2	ASSLGRGLGAGELF
TRBV19	NA	TRBJ1-2	ASRSTGGAYGYT
TRBV5-4	NA	TRBJ1-2	ASSLSSTGSDGYT
TRBV28	NA	TRBJ1-5	ASSSTGLYSNQPQH
TRBV29-1	NA	TRBJ2-1	SVEEAGGPYEQF
TRBV4-2	few	TRBJ1-2	ASSHDEGGNGYT
TRBV7-2	once	TRBJ2-1	ASSQSGGLEQF
TRBV10-3	NA	TRBJ2-1	AISGAGNEQF
TRBV6-1	NA	TRBJ2-5	ASSEYGTSRETQY